This TCR beta chain was documented in a study of resident and recirculating memory T cells in vitiligo. Stable patients also lacked confetti depigmentation, a sign of active vitiligo. Clones were sequenced by immunoSEQ multiplex PCR, and TCRdb holds only the in-frame ones, with some missing. The profile covers 70,000 to 85,000 clones, with 80% to 95% appearing a single time and 4% to 5.5% taken by the ten largest. CDR3 size: 14 residues. The V end was cut by 5 bases, the J end by 8 bases, with 15 bases between. Germline CDR1 reads LNHDA; CDR2 reads SQIVND (reference sequence). V is TRBV19 and J is TRBJ1-4; D is ambiguous. Sequencing was carried out using blood. The clonotype was recovered from a male donor with vitiligo. This chain's CDR3 is CASSHPADGEKLFF. CDR3 in DNA: TGTGCCAGTAGTCACCCCGCGGATGGGGAAAAACTGTTTTTT.